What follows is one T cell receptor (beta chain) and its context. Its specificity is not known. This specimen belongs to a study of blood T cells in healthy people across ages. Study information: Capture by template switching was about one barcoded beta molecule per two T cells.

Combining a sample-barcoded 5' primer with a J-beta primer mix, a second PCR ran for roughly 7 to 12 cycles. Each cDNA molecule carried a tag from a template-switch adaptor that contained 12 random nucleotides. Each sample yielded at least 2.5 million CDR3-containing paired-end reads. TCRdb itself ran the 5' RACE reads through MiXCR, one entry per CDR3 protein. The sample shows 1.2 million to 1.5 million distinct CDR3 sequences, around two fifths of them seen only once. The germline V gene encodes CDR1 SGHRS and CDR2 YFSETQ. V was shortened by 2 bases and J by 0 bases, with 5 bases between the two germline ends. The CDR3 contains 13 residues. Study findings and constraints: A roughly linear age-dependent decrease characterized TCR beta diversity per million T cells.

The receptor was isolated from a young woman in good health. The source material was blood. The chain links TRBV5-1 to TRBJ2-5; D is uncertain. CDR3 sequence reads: CASSFNNQETQYF. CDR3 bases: TGCGCCAGCAGCTTCAATAACCAAGAGACCCAGTACTTC.